These T cell receptor beta chains were read from a single sample in a study of blood T cell repertoires in COVID-19. Sequencing was performed with immunoSEQ multiplex PCR; in TCRdb, only in-frame clones are kept and a portion is missing. The sample records fewer than 700,000 clones, less than 90% being singletons. The sample was peripheral blood. These receptors all come from a woman between 50 and 59 years old with COVID-19, enrolled during active disease. The CDR3 runs from the conserved cysteine through the conserved F or W. D genes are given only for firm matches. A row's size may be missing; if present it is once, few, many or a size class.

cdr3_nt cdr3_aa d_call j_call v_call clone_size
TGCGCCAGTACCGCCGGGGTTCGGAACTATGGCTACACCTTC CASTAGVRNYGYTF - TRBJ1-2 TRBV5-1 -
TGCAGCGTGACTAGTAACTACGAGCAGTACTTC CSVTSNYEQYF - TRBJ2-7 TRBV20-1 -
TGTGCCTGGACGCTTGAACACCGGAACACTGAAGCTTTCTTT CAWTLEHRNTEAFF - TRBJ1-1 TRBV30 -
TGTGCCAGCAGCAACCGAGGGGGGGACAGGGAAAAGGACGAGCAGTACTTC CASSNRGGDREKDEQYF - TRBJ2-7 TRBV21-1 -
TGTGCCAGCAGTCGGACAGGCACCTCCTACGAGCAGTACTTC CASSRTGTSYEQYF TRBD1 TRBJ2-7 TRBV5-5 -
TGTGCCAGCAGTGACCGGGGGAAAAATTCACCCCTCCACTTT CASSDRGKNSPLHF - TRBJ1-6 TRBV2 once
TGTGCCAGCTCGGCCGGGACAGCCAGCACTGAAGCTTTCTTT CASSAGTASTEAFF TRBD1 TRBJ1-1 TRBV18 -
TGCGCCAGCAGCTTAGGTCAACAGGGGGCGAATGAAAAACTGTTTTTT CASSLGQQGANEKLFF TRBD1 TRBJ1-4 TRBV5-1 -
TGTGCCAGCAGCTTAGACAGGGGAGCTTTCTTT CASSLDRGAFF - TRBJ1-1 TRBV11-2 -
TGTGCCAGCAGCGCATCCCGTGAGCGGGGGACCAACAATGAGCAGTTCTTC CASSASRERGTNNEQFF TRBD2 TRBJ2-1 TRBV7-3 -
TGCAGCGTTGGGGGCCGGTTACAAGAGACCCAGTACTTC CSVGGRLQETQYF - TRBJ2-5 TRBV29-1 -
TGTGCCAGTACCTTAACGGTCCACTGGGGCGGCTACACCTTC CASTLTVHWGGYTF - TRBJ1-2 TRBV19 -
TGCGCCAGCAGTCGTGTACTAGACGGAGAGACCCAGTACTTC CASSRVLDGETQYF - TRBJ2-5 TRBV5-1 once
TGTGCCAGCAGCCCCCGGGGGTATAACACCGGGGAGCTGTTTTTT CASSPRGYNTGELFF - TRBJ2-2 TRBV25-1 -
TGTGCCACAACCCGGTCACCCCTCCACTTT CATTRSPLHF - TRBJ1-6 TRBV10-3 -
TGTGCCAGCAGTTCCCTCTACACTGAAGCTTTCTTT CASSSLYTEAFF - TRBJ1-1 TRBV27 few
TGTGCCAGCTCACCCGGGACAGGGGGAGGCTATGGCTACACCTTC CASSPGTGGGYGYTF TRBD1 TRBJ1-2 TRBV18 -
TGTGCCAGCAGCCCTACAGGCTACGAGCAGTACTTC CASSPTGYEQYF - TRBJ2-7 TRBV7-9 -
TGTGCCAGCAGCCAAGGGGTCGGGTACTGGGGCGGCTATGGCTACACCTTC CASSQGVGYWGGYGYTF - TRBJ1-2 TRBV3-1/TRBV3-2 -
TGTGCCAGCAGGGGGGGCACTGAAGCTTTCTTT CASRGGTEAFF - TRBJ1-1 TRBV27 -
TGTGCCAGCAGCTTGGGGGACAGGGAGAATACTGAAGCTTTCTTT CASSLGDRENTEAFF TRBD1 TRBJ1-1 TRBV7-9 once
TGTGCCAGCAGCCTAAGGCCGGGACAGGGTGGCTACACCTTC CASSLRPGQGGYTF TRBD1 TRBJ1-2 TRBV7-2 -
TGTGCCAGCAGTTTTAATATGGGGGGATCGGGCGGCTACACCTTC CASSFNMGGSGGYTF - TRBJ1-2 TRBV27 -
TGTGCCAGCATAGCCGGAGCGAGGGATACGCAGTATTTT CASIAGARDTQYF - TRBJ2-3 TRBV6-5 once
TGTGCCAGCAGCTCAACAGGGGGCTTTGGCTACACCTTC CASSSTGGFGYTF TRBD1 TRBJ1-2 TRBV5-4 few
TGCGCCAGCAGCCCTAAACTCGGGGTATGGACTGAAGCTTTCTTT CASSPKLGVWTEAFF - TRBJ1-1 TRBV5-1 -
TGCAGCGCCGACAGGGAAGGCGGAGGTACGCAGTATTTT CSADREGGGTQYF TRBD1 TRBJ2-3 TRBV29-1 once
TGCAGCGTGATCAAACTAGCGGGGTCCTACAATGAGCAGTTCTTC CSVIKLAGSYNEQFF TRBD2 TRBJ2-1 TRBV29-1 -
TGCGCCAGCAGCCAAGTTAGCGGCGCAGGCTACGAGCAGTACTTC CASSQVSGAGYEQYF - TRBJ2-7 TRBV4-1 -
TGTGCCAGCAGCTTAGGGGTCCAGCGGAGCCACACCGGGGAGCTGTTTTTT CASSLGVQRSHTGELFF - TRBJ2-2 TRBV11-3 -
TGCAGCGTTGTGGCGGGACAGAGCACAGATACGCAGTATTTT CSVVAGQSTDTQYF - TRBJ2-3 TRBV29-1 many
TGTGCCAGCAGTCCAACAGGGGAGGGCTACACCTTC CASSPTGEGYTF TRBD1 TRBJ1-2 TRBV28 -
TGCGCCAGCACGAGACAGGGGCCTTCTGGAAACACCATATATTTT CASTRQGPSGNTIYF TRBD1 TRBJ1-3 TRBV10-1 -
TGTGCCAGCAGCGTATCTTACAGGGAAACGGGTGAAGCTTTCTTT CASSVSYRETGEAFF - TRBJ1-1 TRBV21-1 -
TGTGCCATCAGTGAGTCGGTGGGGGGGTGGTACTTC CAISESVGGWYF TRBD2 TRBJ2-7 TRBV10-3 -
TGTGCCAGCAGGGGGCCTGACTATGGCTACACCTTC CASRGPDYGYTF - TRBJ1-2 TRBV28 -
TGCGCCAGCAGCCATCCGGGACAGGGGACTGGAAACACCATATATTTT CASSHPGQGTGNTIYF TRBD1 TRBJ1-3 TRBV4-1 -
TGTGCCACGTCGGGGGGGACTGAAGCTTTCTTT CATSGGTEAFF - TRBJ1-1 TRBV24-1 -
TGTGCCAGCAGCCGGGACAGAAGCAATCAGCCCCAGCATTTT CASSRDRSNQPQHF TRBD1 TRBJ1-5 TRBV11-2 -
TGTGCCAGCAGCCCCACGGGACAGGGAAAGAACACCGGGGAGCTGTTTTTT CASSPTGQGKNTGELFF TRBD1 TRBJ2-2 TRBV11-3 -
TGTGCCTGGAGTACGAGGACAGGGGTCTCCTACGAGCAGTACTTC CAWSTRTGVSYEQYF TRBD1 TRBJ2-7 TRBV30 -
TGTGCCAGCAGTTACTCGGGACTAGCGGGGGCCTACGAGCAGTACTTC CASSYSGLAGAYEQYF TRBD2 TRBJ2-7 TRBV6-5 -
TGTGCCAGCAGACAGGGGTTCGGAAACACCATATATTTT CASRQGFGNTIYF TRBD1 TRBJ1-3 TRBV2 -
TGTGCCAGCAGCGTAGTGGCGATAAGGGGTGAGCAGTTCTTC CASSVVAIRGEQFF - TRBJ2-1 TRBV9 once
TGCGCCAGCAGCGGGGGGACAGTGTCTTACGAGCAGTACTTC CASSGGTVSYEQYF - TRBJ2-7 TRBV5-1 -
TGCGCCAGCAGCCAAGAGTCCGGGGTAAACACCGGGGAGCTGTTTTTT CASSQESGVNTGELFF - TRBJ2-2 TRBV4-1 -
TGTGCCAGCAGCAAAGCAAGAGGGATTCAGAGGCCACCCCTCCACTTT CASSKARGIQRPPLHF - TRBJ1-6 TRBV21-1 -